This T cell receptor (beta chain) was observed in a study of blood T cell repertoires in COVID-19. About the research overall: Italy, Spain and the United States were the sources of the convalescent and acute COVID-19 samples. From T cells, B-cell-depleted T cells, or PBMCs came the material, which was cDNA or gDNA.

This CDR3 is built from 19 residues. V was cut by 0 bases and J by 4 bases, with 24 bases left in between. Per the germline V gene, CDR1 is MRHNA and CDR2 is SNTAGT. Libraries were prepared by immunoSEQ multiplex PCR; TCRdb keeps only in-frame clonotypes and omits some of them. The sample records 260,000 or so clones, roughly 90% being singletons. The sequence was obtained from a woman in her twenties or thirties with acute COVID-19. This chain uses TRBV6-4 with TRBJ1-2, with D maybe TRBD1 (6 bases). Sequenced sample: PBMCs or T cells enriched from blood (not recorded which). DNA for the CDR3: TGTGCCAGCAGTGACTCGGGTCTTCAGGGGACGCTTACCCCCTATGGCTACACCTTC. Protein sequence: CASSDSGLQGTLTPYGYTF.